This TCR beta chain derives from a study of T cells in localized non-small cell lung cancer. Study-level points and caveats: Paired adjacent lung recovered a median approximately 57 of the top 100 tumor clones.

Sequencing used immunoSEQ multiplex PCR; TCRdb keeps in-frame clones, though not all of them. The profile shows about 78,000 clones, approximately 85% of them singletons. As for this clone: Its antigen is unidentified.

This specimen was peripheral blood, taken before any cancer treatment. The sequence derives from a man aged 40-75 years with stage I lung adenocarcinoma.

This CDR3 reads CASSQLDKGQPQHF. The CDR3 coding sequence is TGCGCCAGCAGTCAGTTGGACAAAGGTCAGCCCCAGCATTTT. The rearrangement links TRBV23-1 to TRBJ1-5; D perhaps matches TRBD1 (5 bases). TRBV23-1 is labeled an ORF, and its function is uncertain. This CDR3 is 14 amino acids long. Trimming left V 3 bases short and J 6 bases short, with 12 bases between.